This T cell receptor beta chain was observed in a study of OX40 agonist ivuxolimab in advanced cancers. Whole-study context: Treatment received earlier with anti-PD-1, anti-PD-L1 or anti-CTLA-4 agents was allowed, and less than 45% had some. Notes on the study in general: Blood T cells, both CD4+ and CD8+, expanded clonally by week 6 at 0.1 to 3.0 mg/kg.

Germline CDR1 reads SGHRS; CDR2 reads YFSETQ. The length of the CDR3 is 16 residues. V lost 0 bases to trimming and J lost 9 bases, with 19 bases between them. For this clone: Its specificity is not known.

TCRdb's table, derived via immunoSEQ multiplex PCR, lists solely in-frame clones and lacks some. The sample has just under 65,000 clones, around 91% seen once. This chain joins TRBV5-1 and TRBJ2-1; the D gene is possibly TRBD1 (6 bases). This sample comprised CD4+ or CD8+ T cells sorted from blood, obtained in a trial of the OX40 agonist ivuxolimab. The source is an adult with an advanced solid tumor such as melanoma, head and neck, liver or kidney cancer. This CDR3 reads CASSLAGTGRPGEQFF. CDR3 bases: TGCGCCAGCAGCTTGGCCGGAACAGGGCGGCCAGGTGAGCAGTTCTTC.